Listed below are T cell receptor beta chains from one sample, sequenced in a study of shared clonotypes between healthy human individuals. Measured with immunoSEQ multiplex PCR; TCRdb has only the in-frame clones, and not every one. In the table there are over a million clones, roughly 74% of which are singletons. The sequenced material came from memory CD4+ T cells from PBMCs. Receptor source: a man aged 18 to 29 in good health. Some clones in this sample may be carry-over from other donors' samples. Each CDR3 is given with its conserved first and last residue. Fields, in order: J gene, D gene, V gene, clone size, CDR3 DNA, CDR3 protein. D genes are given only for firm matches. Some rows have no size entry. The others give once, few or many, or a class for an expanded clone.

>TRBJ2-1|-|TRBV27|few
TGTGCCAGCAGTTTTGGGGTAGCGGCCTACAATGAGCAGTTCTTC
CASSFGVAAYNEQFF
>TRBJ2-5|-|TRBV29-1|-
TGCAGCGCCTTCAGGGCCGCAGAGACCCAGTACTTC
CSAFRAAETQYF
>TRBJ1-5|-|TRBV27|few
TGTGCCAGCAGTCCCCGGGGGAGGGTTAATCAGCCCCAGCATTTT
CASSPRGRVNQPQHF
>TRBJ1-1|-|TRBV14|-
TGTGCCAGCAAACAGGGAGAAGAAGCTTTCTTT
CASKQGEEAFF
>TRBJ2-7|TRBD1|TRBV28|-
TGTGCCAGCACTAACCGGGACAGAACTTACGAGCAGTACTTC
CASTNRDRTYEQYF
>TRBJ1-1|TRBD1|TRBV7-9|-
TGTGCCAGCAGCCACCCAGGGGGCGGGTCTGAAGCTTTCTTT
CASSHPGGGSEAFF
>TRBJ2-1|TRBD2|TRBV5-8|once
TGTGCCAGCAAGGTAGCGGGAGAGTTGGATGAGCAGTTCTTC
CASKVAGELDEQFF
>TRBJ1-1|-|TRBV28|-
TGTGCCAGCAGTGGCGTTGGGCGTGGGAGGGCCACTGAAGCTTTCTTT
CASSGVGRGRATEAFF
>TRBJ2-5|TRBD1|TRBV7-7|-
TGTGCCAGCAGCTTAGAGAGCAGGGGGCGAGGAGAGACCCAGTACTTC
CASSLESRGRGETQYF
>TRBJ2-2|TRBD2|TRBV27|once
TGTGCCAGCAGTCCCACCACGTGGGCGGGAGACACCGGGGAGCTGTTTTTT
CASSPTTWAGDTGELFF
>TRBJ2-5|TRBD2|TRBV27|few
TGTGCCAGCAGTTTCAGCGGGAGGTCTCAAGAGACCCAGTACTTC
CASSFSGRSQETQYF
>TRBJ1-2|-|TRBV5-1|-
TGCGCCAGCAGCTTGGAGGGAGGGGAAGGCTACACCTTC
CASSLEGGEGYTF
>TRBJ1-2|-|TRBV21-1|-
TGTGCCAGCAGCAAAGTTTGGGAAAGCTATGGCTACACCTTC
CASSKVWESYGYTF
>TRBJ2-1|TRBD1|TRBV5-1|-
TGCGCCAGCAGCCGGGGACAGGGGGCGTACAATGAGCAGTTCTTC
CASSRGQGAYNEQFF
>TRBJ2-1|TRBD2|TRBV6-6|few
TGTGCCAGCACATGGGGGAGGGCCCGGGGAGAGCAGTTCTTC
CASTWGRARGEQFF
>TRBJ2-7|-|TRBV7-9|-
TGTGCCAGCAGCTTTTACTCAGCAGCCTACGAGCAGTACTTC
CASSFYSAAYEQYF
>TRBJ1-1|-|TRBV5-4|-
TGTGCCAGCAGCTTGGATTTGCACCGCACTGAAGCTTTCTTT
CASSLDLHRTEAFF
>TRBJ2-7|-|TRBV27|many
TGTGCCAGCAGCACAAGGATCTTTTACGAGCAGTACTTC
CASSTRIFYEQYF
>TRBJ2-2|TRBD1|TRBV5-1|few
TGCGCCAGCAGCCCCACCCCGGGGCAGGGGGTCAGCGGGGAGCTGTTTTTT
CASSPTPGQGVSGELFF
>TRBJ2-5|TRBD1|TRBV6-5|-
TGTGCCAGCAGTATCCGGGACAGGGCGGGAGAGACCCAGTACTTC
CASSIRDRAGETQYF
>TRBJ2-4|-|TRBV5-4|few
TGTGCCAGCAGTCAGCTAACTGGGACCCTAAACATTCAGTACTTC
CASSQLTGTLNIQYF
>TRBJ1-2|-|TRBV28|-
TGTGCCAGCAGTTTTCACGGGGGGAACTATGGCTACACCTTC
CASSFHGGNYGYTF
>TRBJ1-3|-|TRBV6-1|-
TGTGCCAGCAGTGAACAAGGATGGAACACCATATATTTT
CASSEQGWNTIYF
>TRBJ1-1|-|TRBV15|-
TGTGCCACCAGCAGAGTCCGAACGGGGAACACTGAAGCTTTCTTT
CATSRVRTGNTEAFF
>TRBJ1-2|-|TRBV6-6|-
TGTGCCAGCAGGAACGGGGGGGGCTATGGCTACACCTTC
CASRNGGGYGYTF
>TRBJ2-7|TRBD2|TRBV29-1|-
TGCAGCGTTGGGGGGACTAGCGGGAGGGTTTCCTACGAGCAGTACTTC
CSVGGTSGRVSYEQYF
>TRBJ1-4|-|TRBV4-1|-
TGCGCCAGCAGCCATCCTCAGACAGGTCGCAACGAAAAACTGTTTTTT
CASSHPQTGRNEKLFF